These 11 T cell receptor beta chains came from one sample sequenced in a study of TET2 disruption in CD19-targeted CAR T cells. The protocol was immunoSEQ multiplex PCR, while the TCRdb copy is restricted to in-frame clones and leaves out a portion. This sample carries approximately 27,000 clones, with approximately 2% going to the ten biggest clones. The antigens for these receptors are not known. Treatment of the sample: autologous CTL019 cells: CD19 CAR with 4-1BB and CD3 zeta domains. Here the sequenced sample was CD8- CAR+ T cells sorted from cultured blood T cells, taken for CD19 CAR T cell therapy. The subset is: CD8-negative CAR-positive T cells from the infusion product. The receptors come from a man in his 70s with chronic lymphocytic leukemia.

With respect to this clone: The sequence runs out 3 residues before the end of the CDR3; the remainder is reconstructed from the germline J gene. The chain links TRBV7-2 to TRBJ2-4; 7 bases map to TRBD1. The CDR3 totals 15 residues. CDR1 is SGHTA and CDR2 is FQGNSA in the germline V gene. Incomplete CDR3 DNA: TGTGCCAGCAGCTTTGGACAGGCTTCGAGGTATGGT. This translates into CASSFGQASRYG. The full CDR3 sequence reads CASSFGQASRYGQYF.

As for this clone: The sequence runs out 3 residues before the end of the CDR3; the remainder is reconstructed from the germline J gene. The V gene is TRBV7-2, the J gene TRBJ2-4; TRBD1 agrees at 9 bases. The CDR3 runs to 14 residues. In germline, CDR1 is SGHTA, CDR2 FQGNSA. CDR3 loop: CASSADRGNQPQYF. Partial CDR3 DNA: TGTGCCAGCAGCGCCGACAGGGGGAATCAGCCT.

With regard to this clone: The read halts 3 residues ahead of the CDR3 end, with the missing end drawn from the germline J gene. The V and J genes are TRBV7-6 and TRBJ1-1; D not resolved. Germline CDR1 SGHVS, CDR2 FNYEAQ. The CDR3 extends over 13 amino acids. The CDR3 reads CASSSDQRTEAFF. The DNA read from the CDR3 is TGTGCCAGCAGCTCGGACCAGCGGACGGAG.

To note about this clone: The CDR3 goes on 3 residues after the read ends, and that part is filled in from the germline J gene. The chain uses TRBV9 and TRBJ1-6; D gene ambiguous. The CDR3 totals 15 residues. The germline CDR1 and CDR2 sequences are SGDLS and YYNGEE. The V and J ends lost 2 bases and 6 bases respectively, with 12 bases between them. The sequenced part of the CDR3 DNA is TGTGCCAGCAGCGTGGAAGGGCTAAGTAATTCACCC. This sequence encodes CASSVEGLSNSP. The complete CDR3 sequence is CASSVEGLSNSPLHF.

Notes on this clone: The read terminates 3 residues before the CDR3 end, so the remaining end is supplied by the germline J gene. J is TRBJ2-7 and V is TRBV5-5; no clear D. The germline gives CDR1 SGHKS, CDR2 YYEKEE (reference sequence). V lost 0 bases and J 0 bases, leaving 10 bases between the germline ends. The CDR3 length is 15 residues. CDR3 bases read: TGTGCCAGCAGCTTGGAGGCGGCCAGCTCCTACGAG. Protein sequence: CASSLEAASSYE. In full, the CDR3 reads CASSLEAASSYEQYF.

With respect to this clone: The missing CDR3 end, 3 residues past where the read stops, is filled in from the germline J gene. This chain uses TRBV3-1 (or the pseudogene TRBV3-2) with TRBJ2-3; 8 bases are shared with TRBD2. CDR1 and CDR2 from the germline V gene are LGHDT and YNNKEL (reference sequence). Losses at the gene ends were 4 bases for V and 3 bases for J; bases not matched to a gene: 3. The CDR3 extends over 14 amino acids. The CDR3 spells CASSPSGGTDTQYF. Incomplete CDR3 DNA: TGTGCCAGCAGCCCCAGCGGGGGAACAGATACG.

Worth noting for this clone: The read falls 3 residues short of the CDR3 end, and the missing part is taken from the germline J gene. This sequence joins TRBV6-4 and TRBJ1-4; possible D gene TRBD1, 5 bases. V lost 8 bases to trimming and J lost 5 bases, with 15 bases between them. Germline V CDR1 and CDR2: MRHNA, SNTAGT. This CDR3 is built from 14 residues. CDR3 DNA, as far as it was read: TGTGCCAGCCCAGAGACAGCCGGGAATGAAAAA. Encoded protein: CASPETAGNEK. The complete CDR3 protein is CASPETAGNEKLFF.

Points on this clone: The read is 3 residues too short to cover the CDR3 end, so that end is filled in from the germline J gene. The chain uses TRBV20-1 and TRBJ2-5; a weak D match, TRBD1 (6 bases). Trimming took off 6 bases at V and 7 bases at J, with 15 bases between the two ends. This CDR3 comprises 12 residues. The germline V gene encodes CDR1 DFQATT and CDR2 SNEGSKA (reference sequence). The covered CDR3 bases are TGCAGTGCACCCACAGGGACGAGGACC. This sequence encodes CSAPTGTRT. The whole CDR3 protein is CSAPTGTRTQYF.

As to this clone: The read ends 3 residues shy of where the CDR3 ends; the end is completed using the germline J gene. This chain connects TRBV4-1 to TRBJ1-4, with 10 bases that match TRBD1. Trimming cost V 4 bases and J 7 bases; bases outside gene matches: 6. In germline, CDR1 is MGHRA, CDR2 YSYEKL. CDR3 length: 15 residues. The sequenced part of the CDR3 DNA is TGCGCCAGCAGCCCCCGACAGGGGGCGGGTGAAAAA. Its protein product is CASSPRQGAGEK. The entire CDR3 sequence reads CASSPRQGAGEKLFF.

This CDR3 reads CASRPTGENTEAFF. Incomplete CDR3 DNA: TGCGCCAGCAGACCAACAGGAGAGAACACTGAA. The V call is TRBV5-1, the J call TRBJ1-1; D perhaps matches TRBD1 (5 bases). The CDR3 is cut off 3 residues early in the read; its end comes from the germline J gene. The CDR3 consists of 14 residues. Trimming removed 5 bases from V and 1 base from J, with 12 bases in between. Germline V gives CDR1 SGHRS, CDR2 YFSETQ.

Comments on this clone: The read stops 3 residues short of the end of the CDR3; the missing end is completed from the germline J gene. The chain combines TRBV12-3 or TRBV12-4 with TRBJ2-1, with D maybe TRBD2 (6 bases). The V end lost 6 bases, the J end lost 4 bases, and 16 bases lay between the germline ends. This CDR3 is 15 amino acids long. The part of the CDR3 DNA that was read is TGTGCCAGCAGAGAAGCGGGCTTTACTTACAATGAG. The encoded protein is CASREAGFTYNE. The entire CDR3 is CASREAGFTYNEQFF.